This TCR beta chain comes out of a study of blood T cell repertoires in COVID-19. Clones were sequenced by immunoSEQ multiplex PCR, and TCRdb holds only the in-frame ones, with some missing. The table shows 400,000 to 500,000 clones, with more than 70% occurring only once. This clone was detected only once. This TCR was recovered from a woman aged 18-29 years who had been exposed to COVID-19. Sequences were obtained from PBMCs or T cells enriched from blood (not recorded which).

The CDR3 loop reads CASSLSMDRGRRPQHF. Here the CDR3 DNA reads TGTGCCAGCAGTTTATCCATGGACAGGGGGCGTCGGCCCCAGCATTTT. The chain is built from TRBV28 and TRBJ1-5; 11 bases fit TRBD1. This CDR3 contains 16 residues. CDR1 and CDR2 (germline): MDHEN, SYDVKM. J gave up 9 bases and V 1 base, and 8 bases lay outside the gene matches.